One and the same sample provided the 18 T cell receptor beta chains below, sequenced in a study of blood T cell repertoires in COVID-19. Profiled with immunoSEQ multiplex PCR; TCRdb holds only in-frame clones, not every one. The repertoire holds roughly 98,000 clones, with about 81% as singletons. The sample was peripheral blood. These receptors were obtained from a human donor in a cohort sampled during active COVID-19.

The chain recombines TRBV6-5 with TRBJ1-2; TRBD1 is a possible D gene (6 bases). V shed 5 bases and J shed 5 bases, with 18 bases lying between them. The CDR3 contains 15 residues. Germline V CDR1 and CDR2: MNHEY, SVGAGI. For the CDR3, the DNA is TGTGCCAGCAGTCAACCCACCCCCCAGGGGTATGGCTACACCTTC. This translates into CASSQPTPQGYGYTF.

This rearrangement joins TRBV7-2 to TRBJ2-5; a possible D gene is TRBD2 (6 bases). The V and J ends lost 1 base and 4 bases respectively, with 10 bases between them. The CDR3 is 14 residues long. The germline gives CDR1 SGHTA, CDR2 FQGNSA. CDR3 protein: CASSLGGGAETQYF. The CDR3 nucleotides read TGTGCCAGCAGCTTAGGGGGCGGGGCAGAGACCCAGTACTTC.

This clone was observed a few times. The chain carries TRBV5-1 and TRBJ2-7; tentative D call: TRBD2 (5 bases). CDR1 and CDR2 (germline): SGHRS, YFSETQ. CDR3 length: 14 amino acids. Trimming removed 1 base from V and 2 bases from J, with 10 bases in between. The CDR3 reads CASSLRGAAYEQYF. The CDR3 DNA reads TGCGCCAGCAGCTTGCGGGGTGCCGCCTACGAGCAGTACTTC.

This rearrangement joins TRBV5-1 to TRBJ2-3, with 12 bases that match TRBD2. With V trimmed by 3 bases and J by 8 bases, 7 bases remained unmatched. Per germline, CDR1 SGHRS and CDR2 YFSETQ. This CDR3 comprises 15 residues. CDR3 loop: CASSSLAGGEGTQYF. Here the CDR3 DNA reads TGCGCCAGCAGCTCTCTAGCGGGGGGGGAAGGTACGCAGTATTTT.

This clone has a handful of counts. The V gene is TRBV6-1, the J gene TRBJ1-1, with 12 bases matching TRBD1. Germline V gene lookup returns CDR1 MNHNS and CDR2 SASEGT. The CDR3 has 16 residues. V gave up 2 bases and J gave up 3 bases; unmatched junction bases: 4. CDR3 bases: TGTGCCAGCAGTGAACGGGACAGGGGGCGCGACACTGAAGCTTTCTTT. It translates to CASSERDRGRDTEAFF.

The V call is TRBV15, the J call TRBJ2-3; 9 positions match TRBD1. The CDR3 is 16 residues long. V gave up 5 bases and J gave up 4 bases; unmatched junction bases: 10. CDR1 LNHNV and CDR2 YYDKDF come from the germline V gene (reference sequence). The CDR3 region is CATSRNRDRDSDTQYF. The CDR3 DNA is TGTGCCACCAGCCGAAACCGGGACAGGGACTCAGATACGCAGTATTTT. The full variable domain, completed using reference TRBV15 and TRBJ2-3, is DAMVIQNPRYQVTQFGKPVTLSCSQTLNHNVMYWYQQKSSQAPKLLFHYYDKDFNNEADTPDNFQSRRPNTSFCFLDIRSPGLGDTAMYLCATSRNRDRDSDTQYFGPGTRLTVL.

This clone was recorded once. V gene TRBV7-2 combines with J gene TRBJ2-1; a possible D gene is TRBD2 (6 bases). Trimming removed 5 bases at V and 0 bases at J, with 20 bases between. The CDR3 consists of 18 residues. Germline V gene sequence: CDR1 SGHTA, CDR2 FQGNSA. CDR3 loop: CASSPLTWRGSSYNEQFF. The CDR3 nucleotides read TGTGCCAGCAGCCCCCTTACATGGCGGGGTAGCTCCTACAATGAGCAGTTCTTC. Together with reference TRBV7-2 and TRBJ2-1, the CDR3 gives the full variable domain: GAGVSQSPSNKVTEKGKDVELRCDPISGHTALYWYRQSLGQGLEFLIYFQGNSAPDKSGLPSDRFSAERTGGSVSTLTIQRTQQEDSAVYLCASSPLTWRGSSYNEQFFGPGTRLTVL.

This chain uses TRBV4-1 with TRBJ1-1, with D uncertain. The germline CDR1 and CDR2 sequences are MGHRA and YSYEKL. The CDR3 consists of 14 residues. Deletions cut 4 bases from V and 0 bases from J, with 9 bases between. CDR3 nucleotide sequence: TGCGCCAGCAGCCGGGTAGCCATGAACACTGAAGCTTTCTTT. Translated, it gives CASSRVAMNTEAFF.

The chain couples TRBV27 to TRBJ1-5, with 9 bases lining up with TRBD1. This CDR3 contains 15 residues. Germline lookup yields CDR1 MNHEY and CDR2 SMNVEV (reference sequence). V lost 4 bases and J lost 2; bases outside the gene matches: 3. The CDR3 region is CASSSDRGGNQPQHF. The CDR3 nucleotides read TGTGCCAGCAGTTCGGACAGGGGAGGCAATCAGCCCCAGCATTTT.

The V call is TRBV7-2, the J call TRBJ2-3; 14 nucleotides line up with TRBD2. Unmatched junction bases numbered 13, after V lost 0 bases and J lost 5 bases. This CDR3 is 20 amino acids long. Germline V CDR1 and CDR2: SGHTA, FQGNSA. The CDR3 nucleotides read TGTGCCAGCAGCTTAGCCATGACTAGCGGGGGGGCCCAGCGATTAGATACGCAGTATTTT. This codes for CASSLAMTSGGAQRLDTQYF.

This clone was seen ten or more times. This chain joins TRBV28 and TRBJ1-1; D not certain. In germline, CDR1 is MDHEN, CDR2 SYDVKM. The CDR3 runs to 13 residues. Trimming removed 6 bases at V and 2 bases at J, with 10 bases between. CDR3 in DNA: TGTGCCAGCAGGAGGTGGATCAACACTGAAGCTTTCTTT. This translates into CASRRWINTEAFF.

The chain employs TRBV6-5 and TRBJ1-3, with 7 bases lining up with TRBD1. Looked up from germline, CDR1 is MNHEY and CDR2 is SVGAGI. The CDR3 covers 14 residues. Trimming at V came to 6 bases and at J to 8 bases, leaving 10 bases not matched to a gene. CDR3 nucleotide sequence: TGTGCCAGCAGACTTGGACAGGCTTGGGACACCATATATTTT. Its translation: CASRLGQAWDTIYF.

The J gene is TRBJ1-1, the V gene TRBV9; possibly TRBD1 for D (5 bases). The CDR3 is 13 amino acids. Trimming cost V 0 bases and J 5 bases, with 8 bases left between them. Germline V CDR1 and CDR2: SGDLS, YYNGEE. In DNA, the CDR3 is TGTGCCAGCAGCGTAGAAAAGGGGACTGAAGCTTTCTTT. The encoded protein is CASSVEKGTEAFF.

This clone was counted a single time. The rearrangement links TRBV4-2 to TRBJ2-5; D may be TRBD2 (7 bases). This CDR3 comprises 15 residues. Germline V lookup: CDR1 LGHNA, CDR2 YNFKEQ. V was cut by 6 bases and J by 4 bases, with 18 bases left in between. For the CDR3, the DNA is TGTGCCAGCAGGAAAGGGGGGGAGGTTCCAGAGACCCAGTACTTC. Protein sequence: CASRKGGEVPETQYF.

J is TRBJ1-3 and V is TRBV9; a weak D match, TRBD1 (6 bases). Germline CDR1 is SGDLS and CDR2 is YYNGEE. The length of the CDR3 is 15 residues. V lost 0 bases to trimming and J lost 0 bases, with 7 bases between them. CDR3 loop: CASSVGGGSGNTIYF. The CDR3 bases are TGTGCCAGCAGCGTAGGAGGGGGCTCTGGAAACACCATATATTTT. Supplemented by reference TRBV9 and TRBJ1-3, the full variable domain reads DSGVTQTPKHLITATGQRVTLRCSPRSGDLSVYWYQQSLDQGLQFLIQYYNGEERAKGNILERFSAQQFPDLHSELNLSSLELGDSALYFCASSVGGGSGNTIYFGEGSWLTVV.

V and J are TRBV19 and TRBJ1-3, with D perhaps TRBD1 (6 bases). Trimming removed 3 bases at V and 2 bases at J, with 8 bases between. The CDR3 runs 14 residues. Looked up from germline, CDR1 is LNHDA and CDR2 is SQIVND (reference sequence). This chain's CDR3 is CASSISGAGNTIYF. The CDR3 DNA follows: TGTGCCAGTAGTATTTCAGGGGCTGGAAACACCATATATTTT.

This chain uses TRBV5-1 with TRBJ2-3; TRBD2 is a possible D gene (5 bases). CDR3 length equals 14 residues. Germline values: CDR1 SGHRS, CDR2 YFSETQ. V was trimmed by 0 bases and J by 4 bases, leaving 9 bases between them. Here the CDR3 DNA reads TGCGCCAGCAGCTTGGACTTGAGGGCAGATACGCAGTATTTT. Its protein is CASSLDLRADTQYF.

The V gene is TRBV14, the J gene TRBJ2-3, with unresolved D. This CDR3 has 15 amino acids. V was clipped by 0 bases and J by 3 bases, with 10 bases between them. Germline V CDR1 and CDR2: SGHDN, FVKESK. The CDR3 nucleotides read TGTGCCAGCAGCCAAGATAGTTTGAGAACAGATACGCAGTATTTT. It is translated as CASSQDSLRTDTQYF.